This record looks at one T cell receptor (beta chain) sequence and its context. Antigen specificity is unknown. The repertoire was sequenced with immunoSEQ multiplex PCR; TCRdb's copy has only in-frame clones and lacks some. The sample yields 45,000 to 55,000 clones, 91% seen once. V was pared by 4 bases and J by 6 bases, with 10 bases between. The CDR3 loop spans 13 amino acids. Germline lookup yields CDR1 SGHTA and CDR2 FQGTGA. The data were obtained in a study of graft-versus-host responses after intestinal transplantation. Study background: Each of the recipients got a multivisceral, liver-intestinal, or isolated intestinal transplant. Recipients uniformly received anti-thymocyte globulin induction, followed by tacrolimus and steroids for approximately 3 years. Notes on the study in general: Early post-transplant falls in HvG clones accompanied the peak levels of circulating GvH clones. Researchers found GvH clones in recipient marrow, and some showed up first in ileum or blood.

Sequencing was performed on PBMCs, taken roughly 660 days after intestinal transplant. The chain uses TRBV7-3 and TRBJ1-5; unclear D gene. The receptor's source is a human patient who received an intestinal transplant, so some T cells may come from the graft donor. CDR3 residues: CASSSELGQPQHF. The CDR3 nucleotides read TGTGCCAGCAGCTCCGAGTTAGGTCAGCCCCAGCATTTT.